One sample yielded the 5 T cell receptor beta chains listed below, sequenced in a study of T cells after somatic rescue of genetic block. Sequencing was performed with immunoSEQ multiplex PCR; in TCRdb, only in-frame clones are kept and a portion is missing. The table lists roughly 110,000 clones, under 95% of them singletons. Sequences were obtained from peripheral blood mononuclear cells (PBMCs). Receptors originate from a woman aged 18-30 years.

V and J are TRBV6-5 and TRBJ2-1; 11 bases map to TRBD2. J was trimmed by 2 bases and V by 4 bases; bases with no gene match: 4. The CDR3 spans 16 residues. Germline values: CDR1 MNHEY, CDR2 SVGAGI. The CDR3 reads CASSSLAGGTYNEQFF. The CDR3 bases are TGTGCCAGCAGTTCCCTAGCGGGGGGCACCTACAATGAGCAGTTCTTC.

The chain joins TRBV7-2 to TRBJ2-3; D remains unclear. The CDR3 is made up of 13 amino acids. Germline V gene data show CDR1 as SGHTA and CDR2 as FQGNSA. Trimming shortened V by 3 bases and J by 0 bases, and 4 bases separated the two germline ends. The CDR3 nucleotides read TGTGCCAGCAGCTTCCCTAGCACAGATACGCAGTATTTT. It specifies CASSFPSTDTQYF.

The J gene is TRBJ1-1, the V gene TRBV15; maybe TRBD1 (5 bases). With 5 bases removed from V and 5 bases from J, the gap between germline ends came to 15 bases. This CDR3 spans 14 amino acids. CDR1 and CDR2 (germline): LNHNV, YYDKDF (reference sequence). In DNA form, the CDR3 reads TGTGCCACCAGCGTAGAGCCAGGGAGGACTGAAGCTTTCTTT. Translating gives CATSVEPGRTEAFF.

This sequence joins TRBV7-2 and TRBJ1-2; D call uncertain. Trimming pared 5 bases from V and 4 bases from J, leaving 5 bases between. The germline V gene has CDR1 SGHTA and CDR2 FQGNSA. The CDR3 extends over 11 amino acids. The CDR3 sequence is CASSPIYGYTF. For the CDR3, the DNA is TGTGCCAGCAGCCCTATCTATGGCTACACCTTC.

CDR3 DNA: TGTGCCAGCAGTTACCCAGGGGAGAGGTCCTACGAGCAGTACTTC. Amino acid sequence: CASSYPGERSYEQYF. The chain carries TRBV6-6 and TRBJ2-7; D perhaps matches TRBD1 (6 bases). CDR1 MNHNY and CDR2 SVGAGI come from the germline V gene (reference sequence). This CDR3 comprises 15 residues. V lost 2 bases and J 1 base, leaving 12 bases between the germline ends.